The 3 T cell receptor beta chains below come from one sample, sequenced in a study of T cells in Graves' hyperthyroidism and ophthalmopathy. Amplified regions were TCR beta CDR3 sequences from RNA transcripts. Initially, a first-round RT-PCR of the TCR CDR3 employed the HTBI primer set. In TCRdb, the multiplex PCR reads were re-called with MiXCR into one record per CDR3 protein. This table has approximately 590,000 distinct CDR3 sequences, 15% to 19% appearing once. The sample was blood. The receptors shown here come from a woman in her 30s with Graves' hyperthyroidism.

This clonotype was seen many times. The chain recombines TRBV10-3 with TRBJ2-3; 9 positions agree with TRBD2. The CDR3 is 16 amino acids. J gave up 3 bases and V 0 bases, and 4 bases lay outside the gene matches. CDR1 is ENHRY and CDR2 is SYGVKD in the germline V gene. The CDR3 protein is CAISESELAGTDTQYF. The CDR3 coding sequence is TGTGCCATCAGTGAGTCGGAGCTAGCGGGAACAGATACGCAGTATTTT.

The chain employs TRBV27 and TRBJ1-1; TRBD1 might be the D (5 bases). Trimming left V 0 bases short and J 0 bases short, with 8 bases between. This CDR3 has 15 residues. Germline CDR1 is MNHEY and CDR2 is SMNVEV (reference sequence). The CDR3 DNA sequence: TGTGCCAGCAGTTTATCCAGGGCTTTGAACACTGAAGCTTTCTTT. It encodes CASSLSRALNTEAFF.

In its sample, this clonotype was seen many times. The chain couples TRBV18 to TRBJ2-7, with D tentatively TRBD1 (5 bases). CDR3 length: 14 residues. The ends were cut back, 0 bases at V and 2 bases at J, with 8 bases in the middle. Germline CDR1 KGHSH, CDR2 LQKENI. As DNA, the CDR3 is TGTGCCAGCTCACCACCGAAAGGGGCCTACGAGCAGTACTTC. This sequence encodes CASSPPKGAYEQYF.